This entry lists 24 T cell receptor beta chains sequenced from one sample in a study of T cells in Graves' hyperthyroidism and ophthalmopathy. From RNA transcripts, TCR beta CDR3 regions were amplified. During a first-round RT-PCR of the TCR CDR3, the HTBI primer set was used. TCRdb re-derived calls from the multiplex PCR reads in MiXCR, one entry per CDR3 protein. The top ten clones hold about 7.2% of a sample with around 660,000 distinct CDR3 sequences, nearly 45% of them seen once. The sample taken for sequencing was peripheral blood or thyroid tissue (not recorded which). All receptors come from an adult man with Graves' disease, either hyperthyroidism or ophthalmopathy (not recorded which).

This clonotype was counted many times. The J gene is TRBJ2-7, the V gene TRBV10-3; no clear D gene. The germline V and J ends were trimmed by 2 bases and 6 bases, with 14 bases remaining between them. The CDR3 length is 14 residues. The germline V gene has CDR1 ENHRY and CDR2 SYGVKD. This CDR3 reads CAISEGLPLSEQYF. CDR3 nucleotides: TGTGCCATCAGTGAGGGCCTACCTTTAAGCGAGCAGTACTTC.

This clonotype came up once. Since the CDR3 does not end with the conserved phenylalanine or tryptophan, this likely comes from a read error. This sequence joins TRBV24-1 and TRBJ2-5; the match to TRBD1 covers 7 bases. The V gene's germline CDR1 is KGHDR and CDR2 SFDVKD. V shed 12 bases and J 3 bases; nucleotides not matched to a gene: 0. The CDR3 length is 10 residues. Written as DNA, the CDR3 is TGTGCCGACAGGGAAGAGACCCAGTACCTC. Its protein is CADREETQYL.

In its sample, this clonotype was seen a few times. This chain links TRBV13 with TRBJ2-5, with D tentatively TRBD1 (5 bases). The CDR3 is 13 residues long. V lost 4 bases and J 3 bases, leaving 9 bases between the germline ends. Germline loops: CDR1 PRHDT, CDR2 FYEKMQ (reference sequence). CDR3 protein: CASSWGGKETQYF. In DNA form, the CDR3 reads TGTGCCAGCAGCTGGGGCGGCAAAGAGACCCAGTACTTC.

This clonotype appeared a few times. V gene TRBV19 combines with J gene TRBJ2-2, with 8 positions matching TRBD1. V was clipped by 9 bases and J by 4 bases; unmatched bases: 10. The length of the CDR3 is 15 residues. CDR1 is LNHDA and CDR2 is SQIVND in the germline V gene (reference sequence). The CDR3, as DNA: TGTGCCAGCCAGAGACAGGGGACGGGCACCGGGGAGCTGTTTTTT. Its translation: CASQRQGTGTGELFF.

This clonotype was seen ten or more times. J is TRBJ1-2 and V is TRBV10-3; possibly TRBD1 for D (5 bases). The CDR3 consists of 13 residues. The V end was cut by 4 bases, the J end by 8 bases, with 14 bases between. Germline assignment: CDR1 ENHRY and CDR2 SYGVKD. The CDR3 is CAISVESGIGYTF. In DNA form, the CDR3 reads TGTGCCATCAGTGTGGAGTCAGGGATCGGCTACACCTTC.

In its sample, this clonotype was seen a few times. J is TRBJ2-7 and V is TRBV7-9; TRBD2 matches 8 bases. V dropped 2 bases and J dropped 2; count of bases not matched to a gene: 8. The CDR3 totals 16 residues. CDR1 is SEHNR, CDR2 FQNEAQ, per germline (reference sequence). The CDR3 bases are TGTGCCAGCAGCTTAATTACTAGCGGAGCTACCTACGAGCAGTACTTC. It translates to CASSLITSGATYEQYF. The whole variable domain, filled in from reference TRBV7-9 and TRBJ2-7, reads DTGVSQNPRHKITKRGQNVTFRCDPISEHNRLYWYRQTLGQGPEFLTYFQNEAQLEKSRLLSDRFSAERPKGSFSTLEIQRTEQGDSAMYLCASSLITSGATYEQYFGPGTRLTVT.

In its sample, this clonotype was seen a few times. This chain links TRBV20-1 with TRBJ2-7; D may be TRBD2 (6 bases). Germline V gives CDR1 DFQATT, CDR2 SNEGSKA (reference sequence). Trimming left V 6 bases short and J 3 bases short, with 15 bases between. The CDR3 is 13 residues long. CDR3 protein: CSAPRGGFYEQYF. CDR3 nucleotide sequence: TGCAGTGCCCCCCGAGGAGGGTTCTACGAGCAGTACTTC.

This sequence joins TRBV11-2 and TRBJ2-2; 8 bases are a match to TRBD2. Trimming at V came to 1 base and at J to 7 bases, leaving 2 bases not matched to a gene. Per germline, CDR1 SGHAT and CDR2 FQNNGV. The CDR3 totals 14 residues. The CDR3 reads CASSLVGTSGELFF. As DNA, the CDR3 is TGTGCCAGCAGCTTAGTAGGGACTAGCGGGGAGCTGTTTTTT.

This clonotype has just one count. CDR3 amino acids: CASSTYTGTQETQYF. CDR3 nucleotide sequence: TGTGCCAGCAGCACCTATACAGGGACTCAAGAGACCCAGTACTTC. The chain carries TRBV7-9 and TRBJ2-5; D may match TRBD1 or TRBD2 (6 bases each). This CDR3 comprises 15 residues. Deletions cut 5 bases from V and 2 bases from J, with 15 bases between. From germline, CDR1 is SEHNR and CDR2 FQNEAQ (reference sequence).

This clonotype appeared many times. The rearrangement uses TRBV19 and TRBJ2-7; D gene ambiguous. CDR1 is LNHDA and CDR2 is SQIVND in the germline V gene (reference sequence). The V end lost 0 bases, the J end lost 7 bases, and 10 bases lay between the germline ends. The CDR3 is 13 residues long. The CDR3, as DNA: TGTGCCAGTAGTATAGAAGCCGTGGGGGAGCAGTACTTC. Its protein product is CASSIEAVGEQYF.

Points on this clonotype: The germline gene is not matched at one end of the junction; a read error may be the cause. The chain couples TRBV7-8 to TRBJ1-2, with a weak D call TRBD1 (5 bases). Germline loops: CDR1 SGHVS, CDR2 FQNEAQ. There are 13 residues in the CDR3. CDR3 coding DNA: TGCGCCAGCAGTTACAGGTCTAACTATGGCTACACCTTC. It encodes CASSYRSNYGYTF.

This clonotype appeared many times. The gene calls are TRBV7-6 and TRBJ2-2; 7 bases align to TRBD1. The CDR3 has 16 amino acids. Germline-derived CDR1 and CDR2 are SGHVS and FNYEAQ. With V trimmed by 6 bases and J by 1 base, 8 bases remained unmatched. The CDR3 region is CASSIKQGLNTGELFF. CDR3 DNA: TGTGCCAGCAGTATCAAACAGGGGTTGAACACCGGGGAGCTGTTTTTT.

This clonotype was detected many times. The chain combines TRBV10-3 with TRBJ2-7; 12 nucleotides line up with TRBD1. V trimming: 0 bases; J trimming: 3 bases; junction bases outside the gene matches: 6. The CDR3 totals 17 residues. Germline V gene sequence: CDR1 ENHRY, CDR2 SYGVKD. For the CDR3, the DNA is TGTGCCATCAGTGAGTCGAAGGGACAGGGGGCCCTCTACGAGCAGTACTTC. Protein sequence: CAISESKGQGALYEQYF.

The chain links TRBV5-1 to TRBJ2-7; D is perhaps TRBD1 or TRBD2 (5 bases each). Germline V gene sequence: CDR1 SGHRS, CDR2 YFSETQ. This CDR3 has 14 amino acids. Trimming shortened V by 4 bases and J by 0 bases, and 11 bases separated the two germline ends. The DNA of the CDR3 is TGCGCCAGCAGCGAGGGACCCCCCTCCTACGAGCAGTACTTC. Its protein product is CASSEGPPSYEQYF.

V gene TRBV7-2 combines with J gene TRBJ2-7, with D perhaps matching TRBD2 (5 bases). Germline V lookup: CDR1 SGHTA, CDR2 FQGNSA. The CDR3 runs 14 residues. V lost 5 bases, J lost 0 bases, and 11 bases lay in between. The CDR3 nucleotides are TGTGCCAGCAGCCCGAGGGAGACCTCCTACGAGCAGTACTTC. Translating gives CASSPRETSYEQYF.

This clonotype has a count of ten or more. The chain joins TRBV7-8 to TRBJ1-3; D is undetermined. V lost 3 bases and J lost 0, with 15 bases in between. This CDR3 is built from 17 residues. The germline V gene encodes CDR1 SGHVS and CDR2 FQNEAQ. CDR3 sequence (DNA): TGTGCCAGCAGCTTTCGGGCTCTCCTAAACTCTGGAAACACCATATATTTT. This sequence encodes CASSFRALLNSGNTIYF.

This clonotype was counted a few times. The rearrangement uses TRBV5-4 and TRBJ2-7, with TRBD2 matching 9 bases. This CDR3 region has 18 residues. With V trimmed by 0 bases and J by 5 bases, 15 bases remained unmatched. Germline CDR1 reads SGHNT; CDR2 reads YYREEE (reference sequence). In nucleotides, the CDR3 is TGTGCCAGCAGCTTGGTAATCCTAAGGGGACTAGCAAACGACGAGCAGTACTTC. Translating it yields CASSLVILRGLANDEQYF.

This clonotype has just one count. This chain links TRBV24-1 with TRBJ1-2, with D possibly matching TRBD1 (6 bases). The CDR3 length is 15 residues. The ends were cut back, 3 bases at V and 4 bases at J, with 14 bases in the middle. CDR1 is KGHDR and CDR2 is SFDVKD in the germline V gene. In nucleotides, the CDR3 is TGTGCCACCAGTGATCTTACAGGGATGGGCTATGGCTACACCTTC. Amino acids: CATSDLTGMGYGYTF.

In its sample, this clonotype was seen many times. For the CDR3, the DNA is TGTGCCAGCATTGGACAGCTAGCTAACTATGGCTACACCTTC. This encodes CASIGQLANYGYTF. V is TRBV10-3 and J is TRBJ1-2; possibly TRBD1 for D (6 bases). This CDR3 comprises 14 residues. In germline, CDR1 is ENHRY, CDR2 SYGVKD. Trimming took 10 bases from V and 0 from J, leaving 15 bases between them.

This clonotype was detected ten times or more. J is TRBJ1-1 and V is TRBV7-9; no clear D gene. The CDR3 is 12 residues long. From germline, CDR1 is SEHNR and CDR2 FQNEAQ (reference sequence). The ends were cut back, 5 bases at V and 0 bases at J, with 4 bases in the middle. The CDR3 nucleotides are TGTGCCAGCAGCCCCCTGAACACTGAAGCTTTCTTT. Translated: CASSPLNTEAFF.

The gene calls are TRBV9 and TRBJ1-4; 10 positions agree with TRBD1. This CDR3 spans 17 amino acids. CDR1 is SGDLS, CDR2 YYNGEE, per germline. The V segment lost 4 bases and the J segment 8 bases; nucleotides outside the gene matches: 14. DNA for the CDR3: TGTGCCAGCAGCTCTGTTGACAGGGGGCATTCGGGGGAAAAACTGTTTTTT. Its translation: CASSSVDRGHSGEKLFF.

This clonotype was detected many times. The chain joins TRBV29-1 to TRBJ1-5, with D unresolved. The CDR3 runs 14 residues. The germline V gene encodes CDR1 SQVTM and CDR2 ANQGSEA. V was shortened by 2 bases and J by 6 bases, with 14 bases between the two germline ends. This chain's CDR3 is CSVEYEGSGQPQHF. For the CDR3, the DNA is TGCAGCGTTGAATATGAAGGTAGCGGTCAGCCCCAGCATTTT.

The gene calls are TRBV12-3 or TRBV12-4 and TRBJ1-4; weak D call: TRBD1 (6 bases). With 5 bases removed from V and 8 bases from J, the gap between germline ends came to 15 bases. The CDR3 covers 14 residues. In nucleotides, the CDR3 is TGTGCCAGCAGTCCCGGCCGGGGGCCGGAAAAACTGTTTTTT. Translated: CASSPGRGPEKLFF.

This clonotype occurred a few times. The rearrangement links TRBV7-3 to TRBJ2-7, with 7 positions matching TRBD2. V lost 1 base, J lost 6 bases, and 3 bases stayed unmatched. The CDR3 has 13 residues. Looked up from germline, CDR1 is SGHTA and CDR2 is FQGTGA. CDR3 bases: TGTGCCAGCAGCTTAAAGGGAGGGAGCGAGCAGTACTTC. This gives the protein CASSLKGGSEQYF. Using reference TRBV7-3 and TRBJ2-7 for the parts outside the CDR3, the full variable domain is GAGVSQTPSNKVTEKGKYVELRCDPISGHTALYWYRQSLGQGPEFLIYFQGTGAADDSGLPNDRFFAVRPEGSVSTLKIQRTERGDSAVYLCASSLKGGSEQYFGPGTRLTVT.